This TCR beta chain was retrieved from a study of cytomegalovirus exposure and HLA in healthy donors. The CDR3 is made up of 15 amino acids. Looked up from germline, CDR1 is MNHNY and CDR2 is SVGAGI (reference sequence). Germline trimming cut 4 bases from V and 10 bases from J; bases unmatched to any gene: 4. TCRdb's table, derived via immunoSEQ multiplex PCR, lists solely in-frame clones and lacks some. The sample consists of under 350,000 clones, 80% to 90% of them appearing once. The sample was PBMCs. This TCR was sampled from a woman between 18 and 30 years old in good health and CMV-seronegative. The chain uses TRBV6-6 and TRBJ2-1; 16 bases align to TRBD2. The CDR3 nucleotides are TGTGCCAGCAGTTTAGGGACTAGCGGGAGGGGGGAGCAGTTCTTC. Amino acid sequence: CASSLGTSGRGEQFF.